Following are 5 T cell receptor beta chains from one sample sequenced in a study of blood T cells in healthy people across ages. Primers used in a second PCR of about 7 to 12 cycles were a sample-barcoded 5' primer and a J-beta primer mix. MiXCR was run by TCRdb on the 5' RACE reads, yielding one entry per CDR3 protein. The sample carries 1.2 million to 1.5 million distinct CDR3 sequences, 42% recorded once. The specimen was blood. The receptors stem from a woman in her late teens or twenties in good health.

The rearrangement links TRBV6-1 to TRBJ2-1, with a possible D match to TRBD2 (7 bases). Judging by the DNA end, TRBJ2-7 fits better; the J call may be wrong. The CDR3 is 16 amino acids. Germline values: CDR1 MNHNS, CDR2 SASEGT. The CDR3: CASSEWGGSSYNEQYF. The DNA for the CDR3 is TGTGCCAGCAGTGAGTGGGGGGGCAGCTCCTACAATGAGCAGTACTTC.

In this sample, this clonotype turned up a few times. The chain recombines TRBV28 with TRBJ2-1; 7 bases are shared with TRBD2. CDR1 and CDR2 (germline): MDHEN, SYDVKM. This CDR3 spans 15 amino acids. The trim removed 10 bases at V and 1 base at J, leaving 10 bases unmatched. Written as DNA, the CDR3 is TGTGCCACGGTGGGGGGAGGGAATTCCTACAATGAGCAGTTCTTC. This translates into CATVGGGNSYNEQFF.

This chain joins TRBV5-1 and TRBJ1-1; D might be TRBD1 (6 bases). This CDR3 has 17 amino acids. Per the germline V gene, CDR1 is SGHRS and CDR2 is YFSETQ. V was cut by 0 bases and J by 1 base, with 16 bases left in between. CDR3 bases: TGCGCCAGCAGCTTGGTCAGGGGCGCCGGGGCGAACACTGAAGCTTTCTTT. Protein: CASSLVRGAGANTEAFF.

The J gene is TRBJ2-2, the V gene TRBV28, with a weak D call TRBD2 (7 bases). The CDR3 loop spans 14 amino acids. V gave up 2 bases and J gave up 7 bases, with 11 bases separating them. From germline, CDR1 is MDHEN and CDR2 SYDVKM. The CDR3, as DNA: TGTGCCAGCAGTTTACGGGGGGCTATCGGGGAGCTGTTTTTT. Amino acids: CASSLRGAIGELFF.

This clonotype occurred a few times. The chain joins TRBV5-1 to TRBJ2-4, with 8 bases lining up with TRBD1. The J call may be in error: the DNA end matches TRBJ2-7 better. Germline CDR1 reads SGHRS; CDR2 reads YFSETQ. The CDR3 sequence is 15 residues long. The CDR3 spells CASSEFRGPTYEQYF. As DNA, the CDR3 is TGCGCCAGCAGCGAGTTCAGGGGGCCAACCTACGAGCAGTACTTC.